These 31 T cell receptor beta chains originate from one sample sequenced in a study of blood T cells in healthy people across ages. Primers used in a second PCR of about 7 to 12 cycles were a sample-barcoded 5' primer and a J-beta primer mix. TCRdb itself ran the 5' RACE reads through MiXCR, one entry per CDR3 protein. This sample has 600,000 to 800,000 distinct CDR3 sequences; more than 45% occur once, and the top ten carry roughly 14%. The sequenced sample consisted of blood. Source of these receptors: an elderly woman in good health.

This clonotype was seen more than once but under ten times. The V call is TRBV7-9, the J call TRBJ2-6; D is ambiguous. Germline CDR1 is SEHNR and CDR2 is FQNEAQ (reference sequence). The CDR3 runs to 15 residues. The V and J ends lost 1 base and 0 bases respectively, with 4 bases between them. CDR3 DNA sequence: TGTGCCAGCAGCTTAGAGGACTCTGGGGCCAACGTCCTGACTTTC. This sequence encodes CASSLEDSGANVLTF.

The chain employs TRBV20-1 and TRBJ2-7; a weak D match, TRBD2 (7 bases). This CDR3 is built from 13 residues. Trimming pared 1 base from V and 3 bases from J, leaving 10 bases between. Germline assignment: CDR1 DFQATT and CDR2 SNEGSKA (reference sequence). CDR3 bases: TGCAGTGCTAGAGGGCGGGGGCACTACGAGCAGTACTTC. It codes for CSARGRGHYEQYF.

The V and J genes are TRBV3-1 and TRBJ2-2; no clear D. This CDR3 has 15 amino acids. Trimming cost V 4 bases and J 4 bases, with 13 bases left between them. Germline V CDR1 and CDR2: LGHDT, YNNKEL (reference sequence). CDR3 nucleotide sequence: TGTGCCAGCAGCCTACCGACGCCATCCACCGGGGAGCTGTTTTTT. Its protein is CASSLPTPSTGELFF.

The chain combines TRBV6-2 or TRBV6-3 with TRBJ1-1; perhaps TRBD1 as D (5 bases). Germline loops: CDR1 MNHEY, CDR2 SVGEGT. CDR3 length: 14 residues. The V gene lost 8 bases and the J gene lost 2 bases, with 15 bases spanning the gap. CDR3 nucleotides: TGTGCCAGCTGCCCCGGGGGATCAAACACTGAAGCTTTCTTT. Translated: CASCPGGSNTEAFF.

This clonotype has a handful of counts. Germline is not matched at one junction end, which may reflect a read error. V usage is TRBV10-3 and J usage is TRBJ1-6, with 9 positions matching TRBD1. The CDR3 has 13 residues. Looked up from germline, CDR1 is ENHRY and CDR2 is SYGVKD. The CDR3 DNA follows: TGTGCCATCAAGGACAGGGGACAATCACCCCCCCACTTT. It codes for CAIKDRGQSPPHF.

The chain combines TRBV4-3 with TRBJ2-6; unclear D gene. V was cut by 0 bases and J by 2 bases, with 5 bases left in between. The CDR3 spans 15 residues. Germline assignment: CDR1 LGHNA and CDR2 YSLEER. DNA for the CDR3: TGCGCCAGCAGCCAAGATGGGACTGGGGCCAACGTCCTGACTTTC. Protein sequence: CASSQDGTGANVLTF.

This clonotype was detected ten times or more. The genes are TRBV2 and TRBJ2-7; D is possibly TRBD1 or TRBD2 (5 bases each). The CDR3 is made up of 12 amino acids. CDR1 is SNHLY, CDR2 FYNNEI, per germline. Trimming took off 11 bases at V and 0 bases at J, with 11 bases between the two ends. The CDR3: CADRDDSYEQYF. The CDR3 bases are TGTGCCGACCGGGACGACTCCTACGAGCAGTACTTC.

In this sample, this clonotype turned up many times. V gene TRBV7-2 combines with J gene TRBJ1-1; no clear D. The V end lost 6 bases, the J end lost 4 bases, and 12 bases lay between the germline ends. Germline V gene lookup returns CDR1 SGHTA and CDR2 FQGNSA. The CDR3 has 13 amino acids. DNA of the CDR3: TGTGCCAGCAGGCGAACTGAAGTCACTGAAGCTTTCTTT. Residues: CASRRTEVTEAFF.

This chain connects TRBV15 to TRBJ2-7; D remains unclear. Trimming cost V 4 bases and J 6 bases, with 19 bases left between them. CDR3 length: 15 amino acids. Germline V gene data show CDR1 as LNHNV and CDR2 as YYDKDF (reference sequence). CDR3 bases: TGTGCCACCAGCAAGATTGGCGGAAATGTGGGCGAGCAGTACTTC. The encoded protein is CATSKIGGNVGEQYF. Full variable domain (remainder filled in from reference TRBV15 and TRBJ2-7): DAMVIQNPRYQVTQFGKPVTLSCSQTLNHNVMYWYQQKSSQAPKLLFHYYDKDFNNEADTPDNFQSRRPNTSFCFLDIRSPGLGDTAMYLCATSKIGGNVGEQYFGPGTRLTVT.

For this clonotype: A much larger clone is a single base away; this may be a read error. This chain uses TRBV27 with TRBJ2-1; TRBD1 might be the D (5 bases). Between the trimmed V and J ends, which lost 6 bases and 0 bases, there was a span of 15 bases. This CDR3 contains 16 residues. The germline gives CDR1 MNHEY, CDR2 SMNVEV (reference sequence). The CDR3 is CASRTGGASSYNEQFF. Written as DNA, the CDR3 is TGTGCCAGCAGGACTGGTGGGGCGAGCTCCTACAATGAGCAGTTCTTC.

Remarks on this clonotype: Possible read error: a much larger clone is one base away. J is TRBJ2-1 and V is TRBV4-1, with 7 nucleotides matching TRBD1. The J segment lost 10 bases and the V segment lost 3 bases, leaving 15 bases of the junction unmatched. Germline V gene data show CDR1 as MGHRA and CDR2 as YSYEKL. The CDR3 has 16 amino acids. CDR3 amino acids: CASSQTFTGQIYEQFF. CDR3 DNA: TGCGCCAGCAGCCAGACTTTCACGGGACAGATCTACGAGCAGTTCTTC.

The sample holds many counts of this clonotype. This chain links TRBV5-1 with TRBJ2-7; possible D gene TRBD1, 5 bases. CDR3 length equals 14 residues. Germline V gene lookup returns CDR1 SGHRS and CDR2 YFSETQ. The V end was cut by 0 bases, the J end by 2 bases, with 9 bases between. The CDR3 DNA sequence: TGCGCCAGCAGCTTGGACAGGCACACCTACGAGCAGTACTTC. It codes for CASSLDRHTYEQYF.

The chain joins TRBV27 to TRBJ1-2, with D possibly matching TRBD1 (5 bases). Germline assignment: CDR1 MNHEY and CDR2 SMNVEV (reference sequence). This CDR3 is built from 14 residues. V lost 5 bases and J lost 12, with 22 bases in between. The CDR3 sequence: CASSPDTKTTGHTF. Here the CDR3 DNA reads TGTGCCAGCAGTCCGGACACAAAGACGACCGGCCACACCTTC.

The chain is built from TRBV7-9 and TRBJ2-5, with 8 bases fitting TRBD1. J was trimmed by 13 bases and V by 5 bases; bases with no gene match: 6. There are 11 residues in the CDR3. From germline, CDR1 is SEHNR and CDR2 FQNEAQ (reference sequence). The DNA for the CDR3 is TGTGCCAGCAGCCAAACCGGGACAGGGTACTTC. Protein sequence: CASSQTGTGYF.

The rearrangement joins TRBV28 to TRBJ2-1, with TRBD2 matching 11 bases. The CDR3 is made up of 16 amino acids. V was clipped by 6 bases and J by 8 bases; unmatched bases: 12. CDR1 MDHEN and CDR2 SYDVKM come from the germline V gene. The CDR3 spells CASSSFTSGSLDEQFF. The CDR3 nucleotides are TGTGCCAGCAGCTCATTTACTAGCGGGAGTTTGGATGAGCAGTTCTTC.

The V call is TRBV20-1, the J call TRBJ2-3; 12 nucleotides match TRBD2. J was trimmed by 3 bases and V by 0 bases; bases with no gene match: 7. The CDR3 loop spans 17 amino acids. CDR1 and CDR2 (germline): DFQATT, SNEGSKA (reference sequence). CDR3: CSARDVELAGGTDTQYF. CDR3 DNA sequence: TGCAGTGCTAGAGATGTAGAACTAGCGGGGGGTACAGATACGCAGTATTTT.

This clonotype has ten or more counts. Written as DNA, the CDR3 is TGCAGTGCCCAGCGGGGACACGAGGGAGATACGCAGTATTTT. Translating gives CSAQRGHEGDTQYF. V gene TRBV20-1 combines with J gene TRBJ2-3; D might be TRBD2 (7 bases). The CDR3 consists of 14 residues. Trimming left V 6 bases short and J 5 bases short, with 18 bases between. Looked up from germline, CDR1 is DFQATT and CDR2 is SNEGSKA (reference sequence).

At least ten counts were recorded for this clonotype. The V call is TRBV21-1, the J call TRBJ2-1. TRBV21-1 is flagged as a pseudogene. The CDR3 covers 15 residues. CDR3 loop: CASSRRMDGYNEQFF. As DNA, the CDR3 is TGTGCCAGCAGCCGGCGGATGGACGGTTACAATGAGCAGTTCTTC.

This clonotype was seen only a few times. This chain links TRBV5-6 with TRBJ1-4, with 7 bases matching TRBD1. Per germline, CDR1 SGHDT and CDR2 YYEEEE. The J segment lost 5 bases and the V segment lost 0 bases, leaving 7 bases of the junction unmatched. CDR3 length: 16 amino acids. CDR3 protein: CASSLARDRENEKLFF. Here the CDR3 DNA reads TGTGCCAGCAGCTTGGCAAGAGACAGGGAGAATGAAAAACTGTTTTTT.

V is TRBV29-1 and J is TRBJ2-3, with a tentative D call TRBD1 (7 bases). Trimming stripped 4 bases from V and 6 bases from J, with 23 bases between. The CDR3 is 16 amino acids. Germline V gene data show CDR1 as SQVTM and CDR2 as ANQGSEA. The CDR3 region has the DNA TGCAGCGTTGCGGGGGCCCAGACAGGGATAGTTGATACGCAGTATTTT. Translated: CSVAGAQTGIVDTQYF.

This clonotype has a handful of counts. The V gene is TRBV9, the J gene TRBJ2-1, with 7 bases identical to TRBD1. The DNA end lines up better with TRBJ2-7; the J call may be wrong. CDR3 length: 17 residues. The germline gives CDR1 SGDLS, CDR2 YYNGEE. The CDR3 DNA follows: TGTGCCAGCAGCGTCTCTACTCCTGGGACAGCTACAAATGAGCAGTACTTC. Its protein is CASSVSTPGTATNEQYF.

In the case of this clonotype: This may come from a read error, since a much larger clone is one base off. The chain carries TRBV4-2 and TRBJ2-7, with 8 bases matching TRBD2. Germline trimming cut 1 base from V and 7 bases from J; bases unmatched to any gene: 9. The CDR3 extends over 15 amino acids. Per germline, CDR1 LGHNA and CDR2 YNFKEQ. CDR3 amino acids: CASSQGTSGDNEQYF. CDR3 sequence (DNA): TGTGCCAGCAGCCAAGGTACTAGCGGCGACAATGAGCAGTACTTC.

There are many counts of this clonotype. This chain joins TRBV9 and TRBJ1-2, with a weak D call TRBD1 (5 bases). Trimming shortened V by 4 bases and J by 7 bases, and 20 bases separated the two germline ends. The CDR3 loop spans 15 amino acids. Germline CDR1 and CDR2: SGDLS and YYNGEE. This chain's CDR3 is CASSPAGKVERGYTF. DNA of the CDR3: TGTGCCAGCAGCCCCGCAGGGAAGGTCGAGCGTGGCTACACCTTC.

The V call is TRBV6-4, the J call TRBJ2-7; possible D gene TRBD1, 5 bases. The CDR3 is 14 residues long. Germline CDR1 is MRHNA and CDR2 is SNTAGT. V was trimmed by 6 bases and J by 10 bases, leaving 22 bases between them. CDR3 sequence reads: CASRDAQGLVAQYF. CDR3 bases: TGTGCCAGCAGGGACGCCCAGGGATTAGTGGCCCAGTACTTC.

The chain joins TRBV29-1 to TRBJ2-1; unclear D gene. V shed 2 bases and J shed 3 bases, with 11 bases lying between them. CDR1 and CDR2 from the germline V gene are SQVTM and ANQGSEA. This CDR3 is 14 amino acids long. The CDR3 spells CSVEWQPRYNEQFF. CDR3 nucleotides: TGCAGCGTTGAATGGCAGCCGCGCTACAATGAGCAGTTCTTC.

The V and J genes are TRBV24-1 and TRBJ1-3; the D is unclear. This CDR3 contains 13 residues. V was cut by 4 bases and J by 0 bases, with 3 bases left in between. Germline-derived CDR1 and CDR2 are KGHDR and SFDVKD. In nucleotides, the CDR3 is TGTGCCACCAGTGACACCTCTGGAAACACCATATATTTT. Translation: CATSDTSGNTIYF.

At least ten counts were recorded for this clonotype. The chain couples TRBV6-2 or TRBV6-3 to TRBJ1-6; D may be TRBD1 (5 bases). The V end lost 5 bases, the J end lost 5 bases, and 13 bases lay between the germline ends. Germline loops: CDR1 MNHEY, CDR2 SVGEGT. CDR3 length equals 15 residues. CDR3 residues: CASSAGLGNNSPLHF. The CDR3 DNA is TGTGCCAGCAGTGCGGGACTTGGCAATAATTCACCCCTCCACTTT.

This clonotype showed up many times. The rearrangement joins TRBV2 to TRBJ2-7; D is ambiguous. The CDR3 spans 12 residues. The germline CDR1 and CDR2 sequences are SNHLY and FYNNEI. The germline V and J ends were trimmed by 7 bases and 0 bases, with 7 bases remaining between them. The CDR3 is CASTQNSYEQYF. DNA of the CDR3: TGTGCCAGCACCCAGAACTCCTACGAGCAGTACTTC.

This clonotype occurred a few times. This chain links TRBV28 with TRBJ2-1; D tentatively fits TRBD1 or TRBD2 (5 bases each). This CDR3 has 15 residues. The germline V gene encodes CDR1 MDHEN and CDR2 SYDVKM. V lost 5 bases, J lost 8 bases, and 19 bases lay in between. The CDR3 region is CASSPRDVLGDEQFF. The CDR3 nucleotides are TGTGCCAGCAGTCCTCGGGACGTTCTGGGGGATGAGCAGTTCTTC.

This clonotype was found a few times. Possible read error: a much larger clone is one base away. J is TRBJ2-5 and V is TRBV12-3 or TRBV12-4; D ambiguous. V lost 5 bases and J lost 1, with 8 bases in between. The CDR3 contains 13 residues. Written as DNA, the CDR3 is TGTGCCAGCAGTGCGCAGTCCCAAGAGACCCAGTACTTC. Translation: CASSAQSQETQYF.

This clonotype has a handful of counts. This chain uses TRBV2 with TRBJ2-7; 8 nucleotides align to TRBD2. The V gene's germline CDR1 is SNHLY and CDR2 FYNNEI. V trimming: 5 bases; J trimming: 7 bases; junction bases outside the gene matches: 13. This CDR3 is built from 15 residues. The CDR3 region has the DNA TGTGCCAGCAGTACCGGGGGGGCTGGTTACAATGAGCAGTACTTC. Its protein product is CASSTGGAGYNEQYF.